Listed below are T cell receptor beta chains from one sample, sequenced in a study of T cells in Graves' hyperthyroidism and ophthalmopathy. TCRdb reprocessed the multiplex PCR reads with MiXCR, giving one entry per CDR3 protein. The repertoire holds some 350,000 distinct CDR3 sequences, with approximately 19% as singletons. The sequenced material came from blood. Receptor source: a woman younger than 30 with Graves' hyperthyroidism. Each CDR3 is given with its conserved first and last residue. D genes are given only for firm matches. A clone size is listed for some rows: how often the clone was seen (once, few, many), or a class if it is expanded.

cdr3_nt: TGTGCCAGCAGCTACAGTGGGTCAGAGGAGACCCAGTACTTC
cdr3_aa: CASSYSGSEETQYF
j_call: TRBJ2-5
d_call: NA
v_call: TRBV7-9
clone_size: many

cdr3_nt: TGTGCCAGCAGCCAAGGTTTATTAGGTGAAGCTTTCTTC
cdr3_aa: CASSQGLLGEAFF
j_call: TRBJ1-1
d_call: NA
v_call: TRBV14
clone_size: many

cdr3_nt: TGTGCCAGCAGCCCCGGGACTGAAGCTTTCTTT
cdr3_aa: CASSPGTEAFF
j_call: TRBJ1-1
d_call: NA
v_call: TRBV12-3/TRBV12-4
clone_size: many

cdr3_nt: TGCAGTGCTAGGCGGGGGGCCGACACCGGGGAGCTGTTTTTT
cdr3_aa: CSARRGADTGELFF
j_call: TRBJ2-2
d_call: TRBD2
v_call: TRBV20-1
clone_size: NA

cdr3_nt: TGTGCCAGCAGCGTAGATCCGCCCTATGGCTACACCTTC
cdr3_aa: CASSVDPPYGYTF
j_call: TRBJ1-2
d_call: NA
v_call: TRBV11-2
clone_size: many

cdr3_nt: TGTGCCAGCATAGACCGGGCGTGGAGCAATCAGCCCCAGCATTTT
cdr3_aa: CASIDRAWSNQPQHF
j_call: TRBJ1-5
d_call: NA
v_call: TRBV6-5
clone_size: many

cdr3_nt: TGTGCCATCACACGGGACAGGAGCCAAGAGACCCAGTACTTC
cdr3_aa: CAITRDRSQETQYF
j_call: TRBJ2-5
d_call: TRBD1
v_call: TRBV10-3
clone_size: NA

cdr3_nt: TGCGCCAGCAGCTTTGGACAGGTCGGGGAGACCCAGTACTTC
cdr3_aa: CASSFGQVGETQYF
j_call: TRBJ2-5
d_call: TRBD1
v_call: TRBV5-1
clone_size: many

cdr3_nt: TGTGCCAGCAGCCTGAGGGACTTCCAAGAGACCCAGTACTTC
cdr3_aa: CASSLRDFQETQYF
j_call: TRBJ2-5
d_call: NA
v_call: TRBV3-1
clone_size: many

cdr3_nt: TGTGCCAGCAGTTTAGCGTATAAGAGGGAGCGAACCTACGAGCAGTACTTC
cdr3_aa: CASSLAYKRERTYEQYF
j_call: TRBJ2-7
d_call: NA
v_call: TRBV12-3/TRBV12-4
clone_size: NA

cdr3_nt: TGTGCCAGCAGTATCAGGACAGGGGGTAGAACTGAAGCTTTCTTT
cdr3_aa: CASSIRTGGRTEAFF
j_call: TRBJ1-1
d_call: TRBD1
v_call: TRBV27
clone_size: many

cdr3_nt: TGTGCCAGCCAGGACCAGGCAATTAACTACGAGCAGTACTTC
cdr3_aa: CASQDQAINYEQYF
j_call: TRBJ2-7
d_call: NA
v_call: TRBV2
clone_size: NA

cdr3_nt: TGTGCCAGCAGTGTATTCAACACTGAAGCTTTCTTT
cdr3_aa: CASSVFNTEAFF
j_call: TRBJ1-1
d_call: NA
v_call: TRBV6-1
clone_size: many

cdr3_nt: TGTGCCACCCACAGTGGGGTTAATTCACCCCTCCACTTT
cdr3_aa: CATHSGVNSPLHF
j_call: TRBJ1-6
d_call: NA
v_call: TRBV10-3
clone_size: NA

cdr3_nt: TGTGCCACCAGTGGAGGGACAGGGGGGAATCAGCCCCAGCATTTT
cdr3_aa: CATSGGTGGNQPQHF
j_call: TRBJ1-5
d_call: TRBD1
v_call: TRBV24-1
clone_size: many

cdr3_nt: TGCGCCAGCAGCTTGGTCGGACAGGGAGGCACTGAAGCTTTCTTT
cdr3_aa: CASSLVGQGGTEAFF
j_call: TRBJ1-1
d_call: TRBD1
v_call: TRBV5-1
clone_size: many

cdr3_nt: TGTGCCTGGAGTGTCTGGGGGGCCACAGATACGCAGTATTTT
cdr3_aa: CAWSVWGATDTQYF
j_call: TRBJ2-3
d_call: NA
v_call: TRBV30
clone_size: NA

cdr3_nt: TGTGCCAGCAGTCCTCTCGGGGTCCGCTATGGCTACACCTTC
cdr3_aa: CASSPLGVRYGYTF
j_call: TRBJ1-2
d_call: NA
v_call: TRBV28
clone_size: NA

cdr3_nt: TGTGCCAGCAGCTTAGGATCAGGTGGGCCAGGGGAGACCCAGTACTTC
cdr3_aa: CASSLGSGGPGETQYF
j_call: TRBJ2-5
d_call: NA
v_call: TRBV11-2
clone_size: many

cdr3_nt: TGTGCCAGTAGCAAAGAGACACAGGGCTACGAGCAGTACTTC
cdr3_aa: CASSKETQGYEQYF
j_call: TRBJ2-7
d_call: NA
v_call: TRBV19
clone_size: many

cdr3_nt: TGTGCCAGCAGTGAAAGTCCCTATAGCAATCAGCCCCAGCATTTT
cdr3_aa: CASSESPYSNQPQHF
j_call: TRBJ1-5
d_call: NA
v_call: TRBV6-1
clone_size: many

cdr3_nt: TGCAGTGCTAAGACAGGGAGACACACCGGGGAGCTGTTTTTT
cdr3_aa: CSAKTGRHTGELFF
j_call: TRBJ2-2
d_call: TRBD1
v_call: TRBV20-1
clone_size: many

cdr3_nt: TGTGCCAGTAGTATCAGGACAGCAATGAACACTGAAGCTTTCTTT
cdr3_aa: CASSIRTAMNTEAFF
j_call: TRBJ1-1
d_call: NA
v_call: TRBV19
clone_size: many

cdr3_nt: TGTGCCACCAGTGAAGGGAGGGGTATTGACTACGAGCAGTACTTC
cdr3_aa: CATSEGRGIDYEQYF
j_call: TRBJ2-7
d_call: TRBD2
v_call: TRBV6-1
clone_size: many

cdr3_nt: TGTGCCAGCAGTTTTTACGGTAGGGGCTACGAGCAGTACTTC
cdr3_aa: CASSFYGRGYEQYF
j_call: TRBJ2-7
d_call: NA
v_call: TRBV27
clone_size: many

cdr3_nt: TGTGCCAGCCACTTTTCTCCGGACAGGGGAGAAGAGACCCAGTACTTC
cdr3_aa: CASHFSPDRGEETQYF
j_call: TRBJ2-5
d_call: TRBD1
v_call: TRBV2
clone_size: many

cdr3_nt: TGTGCCAGCAGCTTAGTAGCTGGATGGGACAGCAAGACCTACGAGCAGTACTTC
cdr3_aa: CASSLVAGWDSKTYEQYF
j_call: TRBJ2-7
d_call: TRBD1
v_call: TRBV7-8
clone_size: many

cdr3_nt: TGTGCCATCAGTTGGACAGGGTTTGGGGATGGCTACACCTTC
cdr3_aa: CAISWTGFGDGYTF
j_call: TRBJ1-2
d_call: TRBD1
v_call: TRBV10-3
clone_size: many

cdr3_nt: TGCGCCAGCAGCTTGGGTATTTATCAGGGGGTCCGGAACACTGAAGCTTTCTTT
cdr3_aa: CASSLGIYQGVRNTEAFF
j_call: TRBJ1-1
d_call: TRBD1
v_call: TRBV5-1
clone_size: many

cdr3_nt: TGTGCCAGCAGCCAAAGCGCCGGCAGGATCCGGACCGGGGCCAACGTCCTGACTTTC
cdr3_aa: CASSQSAGRIRTGANVLTF
j_call: TRBJ2-6
d_call: NA
v_call: TRBV3-1
clone_size: few

cdr3_nt: TGCAGTGCCCGGGGGCCTTTTGGCGCGGGCAATCAGCCCCAGCATTTT
cdr3_aa: CSARGPFGAGNQPQHF
j_call: TRBJ1-5
d_call: NA
v_call: TRBV20-1
clone_size: many

cdr3_nt: TGTGCCAGCAGCCTGGTGTCCGCTAACTATGGCTACACCTTC
cdr3_aa: CASSLVSANYGYTF
j_call: TRBJ1-2
d_call: NA
v_call: TRBV3-1
clone_size: few

cdr3_nt: TGTGCCAGCACCGAGACACCAAACTATGGCTACACCTTC
cdr3_aa: CASTETPNYGYTF
j_call: TRBJ1-2
d_call: NA
v_call: TRBV6-5
clone_size: many

cdr3_nt: TGCAGTGCTCCAAACCTACATGCCGGACAGGGCTATGGCTACACCTTC
cdr3_aa: CSAPNLHAGQGYGYTF
j_call: TRBJ1-2
d_call: TRBD1
v_call: TRBV20-1
clone_size: many

cdr3_nt: TGCAGTGCTAGAGATGTCTACAGGAGACCCCACTATGGCTACACCTTC
cdr3_aa: CSARDVYRRPHYGYTF
j_call: TRBJ1-2
d_call: NA
v_call: TRBV20-1
clone_size: many

cdr3_nt: TGTGCCAGCAGCCCCACGACTTCTGGAAACACCATATATTTT
cdr3_aa: CASSPTTSGNTIYF
j_call: TRBJ1-3
d_call: NA
v_call: TRBV9
clone_size: NA

cdr3_nt: TGTGCCAGCAGTTCGGGAGGAGGTGGTGGCTACACCTTC
cdr3_aa: CASSSGGGGGYTF
j_call: TRBJ1-2
d_call: NA
v_call: TRBV12-3/TRBV12-4
clone_size: many

cdr3_nt: TGTGCCAGCAGTTTAAGGACAGGCGGCATCGGCTACACCTTC
cdr3_aa: CASSLRTGGIGYTF
j_call: TRBJ1-2
d_call: TRBD1
v_call: TRBV27
clone_size: NA

cdr3_nt: TGCAGCGTTGTCGGGCGACACGAGGCGGGTACGCAGTATTTT
cdr3_aa: CSVVGRHEAGTQYF
j_call: TRBJ2-3
d_call: NA
v_call: TRBV29-1
clone_size: many

cdr3_nt: TGTGCCAGCTTTAATCAGTTCGGCCACATGAACACTGAAGCTTTCTTT
cdr3_aa: CASFNQFGHMNTEAFF
j_call: TRBJ1-1
d_call: NA
v_call: TRBV27
clone_size: NA

cdr3_nt: TGTGCCAGCAGGATTAGTCTGGTCGGCGAGCAGTACTTC
cdr3_aa: CASRISLVGEQYF
j_call: TRBJ2-7
d_call: NA
v_call: TRBV12-3/TRBV12-4
clone_size: once

cdr3_nt: TGTGCCAGCAGCTTAGCGACAGGGGAATACTATGGCTACACCTTC
cdr3_aa: CASSLATGEYYGYTF
j_call: TRBJ1-2
d_call: TRBD1
v_call: TRBV7-9
clone_size: many

cdr3_nt: TGTGCCAGCAGCCAGGACGGACAGGGGGTGTGGAACTATGGCTACACCTTC
cdr3_aa: CASSQDGQGVWNYGYTF
j_call: TRBJ1-2
d_call: TRBD1
v_call: TRBV3-1
clone_size: NA

cdr3_nt: TGTGCCAGCAGCCACGGGACGGAGAATCAGCCCCAGCATTTT
cdr3_aa: CASSHGTENQPQHF
j_call: TRBJ1-5
d_call: NA
v_call: TRBV6-1
clone_size: many

cdr3_nt: TGTGCCAGCAGTGAACCTAGCGGGATATCCTACGAGCAGTACTTC
cdr3_aa: CASSEPSGISYEQYF
j_call: TRBJ2-7
d_call: TRBD2
v_call: TRBV6-1
clone_size: many

cdr3_nt: TGTGCCAGCAGCCTACAGGGGAGGTATGGCTACACCTTC
cdr3_aa: CASSLQGRYGYTF
j_call: TRBJ1-2
d_call: TRBD1
v_call: TRBV27
clone_size: many

cdr3_nt: TGTGCCAGCTTCCTGTTTACGCAGGAGGCCCAGTACTTC
cdr3_aa: CASFLFTQEAQYF
j_call: TRBJ2-5
d_call: NA
v_call: TRBV18
clone_size: NA

cdr3_nt: TGTGCCAGCAGCCCTCGGCAGTCCTACGAGCAGTACTTC
cdr3_aa: CASSPRQSYEQYF
j_call: TRBJ2-7
d_call: NA
v_call: TRBV18
clone_size: many